The count of the clone carrying this T cell receptor (beta chain) is one. These data are taken from a study of T cell changes during pregnancy in multiple sclerosis. V gave up 3 bases and J gave up 1 base, with 7 bases separating them. The length of the CDR3 is 13 residues. Per the germline V gene, CDR1 is MDHEN and CDR2 is SYDVKM. Sequenced by immunoSEQ multiplex PCR; TCRdb stores in-frame clones only, minus some. The sample consists of approximately 71,000 clones, around 90% of them appearing once. This chain joins TRBV28 and TRBJ2-7, with D perhaps matching TRBD1 (5 bases). The TCR comes from a female donor with multiple sclerosis, enrolled in a pregnancy study. Material: peripheral blood, obtained in the third trimester of pregnancy. CDR3 region: CASSLTESYEQYF. The CDR3 nucleotides read TGTGCCAGCAGTTTGACAGAATCCTACGAGCAGTACTTC.